This TCR beta chain was identified during a study of blood T cell repertoires in COVID-19. As for the study in general: Sources were T cells, B-cell-depleted T cells, or PBMCs; the material itself was cDNA or gDNA.

The CDR3 runs 14 residues. The V segment lost 3 bases and the J segment 7 bases; nucleotides outside the gene matches: 8. Germline lookup yields CDR1 SQVTM and CDR2 ANQGSEA. Those enrolled, adults aged roughly 18 to 100 years, came from about two dozen US areas. Per the original data handling: By means of reference gene primer amplification, nucleated cell counts were estimated. Data came from immunoSEQ multiplex PCR; TCRdb stores just in-frame clones and leaves some out. That table gives V, J and clone size, and the DNA gave D and trimming. The repertoire includes approximately 400,000 clones, less than 90% of them detected once, and 5% to 6% sits in the top ten.

V is TRBV29-1 and J is TRBJ1-5; TRBD1 aligns across 8 bases. The sample consisted of PBMCs or T cells enriched from blood (not recorded which). This sequence originates from a woman between 45 and 60 years old who had recovered from COVID-19. In nucleotides, the CDR3 is TGCAGCGTTGAGACAGGGGATTCGCTCCAGCCCCAGCATTTT. Its protein is CSVETGDSLQPQHF.